These 11 T cell receptor beta chains share one sample of origin, sequenced in a study of CD8+CD57+ T cells in acquired aplastic anemia. The template used for profiling TCR beta VDJ and CDR3 was genomic DNA. TCRdb reanalysed the reads using MiXCR and keeps one entry per CDR3 protein. Of roughly 220,000 distinct CDR3 sequences in the sample, around three fifths are singletons; the top ten hold about 60%. The patients chosen for sequencing had shown expansion of CD8+CD57+ cells (detected by flow cytometry). The material sequenced was sorted CD4+, CD8+, or CD8+CD57+ T cells (not recorded which) from PBMCs. The receptors stem from a human donor with aplastic anemia.

This chain uses TRBV20-1 with TRBJ2-1, with unresolved D. The V gene's germline CDR1 is DFQATT and CDR2 SNEGSKA (reference sequence). The CDR3 is made up of 11 amino acids. Trimming stripped 2 bases from V and 5 bases from J, with 4 bases between. CDR3 in amino acids: CSARPNNEQFF. The DNA of the CDR3 is TGCAGTGCTAGACCGAACAATGAGCAGTTCTTC.

This chain connects TRBV20-1 to TRBJ2-7; D gene uncertain. V dropped 6 bases and J dropped 3 bases, with 12 bases sitting between them. CDR3 length equals 12 residues. The germline V gene has CDR1 DFQATT and CDR2 SNEGSKA (reference sequence). CDR3 DNA: TGCAGTGCCGGCGACATCTTCTACGAGCAGTACTTC. It encodes CSAGDIFYEQYF.

This clonotype was counted between two and nine times. The chain employs TRBV7-9 and TRBJ2-1; D is unresolved. The CDR3 runs 17 residues. Germline V gives CDR1 SEHNR, CDR2 FQNEAQ (reference sequence). V lost 3 bases, J lost 0 bases, and 15 bases lay in between. The CDR3 DNA follows: TGTGCCAGCAGCTTGGGGTTTGTGCGCACCTCCTACAATGAGCAGTTCTTC. Amino acid sequence: CASSLGFVRTSYNEQFF. Variable domain in full (rest from reference TRBV7-9 and TRBJ2-1): DTGVSQNPRHKITKRGQNVTFRCDPISEHNRLYWYRQTLGQGPEFLTYFQNEAQLEKSRLLSDRFSAERPKGSFSTLEIQRTEQGDSAMYLCASSLGFVRTSYNEQFFGPGTRLTVL.

This sequence joins TRBV10-2 and TRBJ1-1; D unresolved. Deletions cut 8 bases from V and 1 base from J, with 14 bases between. Germline V lookup: CDR1 WSHSY, CDR2 SAAADI. The CDR3 contains 14 residues. The CDR3, as DNA: TGCGCCAGCGCCGGTGGCGGGAAGAACACTGAAGCTTTCTTT. It translates to CASAGGGKNTEAFF.

This chain joins TRBV7-8 and TRBJ2-3; TRBD1 aligns across 7 bases. The junction had 14 bases not matched to a gene; V was cut back by 5 bases and J by 6 bases. This CDR3 spans 16 amino acids. CDR1 is SGHVS, CDR2 FQNEAQ, per germline. CDR3 bases: TGTGCCAGCAGCCCGAAGGGGACAGCCGATAGGGATACGCAGTATTTT. This sequence encodes CASSPKGTADRDTQYF.

This clonotype was observed at least ten times. The J gene is TRBJ2-4, the V gene TRBV15; D gene uncertain. Trimming stripped 0 bases from V and 1 base from J, with 10 bases between. This CDR3 is built from 16 residues. The germline gives CDR1 LNHNV, CDR2 YYDKDF (reference sequence). The CDR3 sequence: CATSRDLGVAKNIQYF. The CDR3 DNA sequence: TGTGCCACCAGCAGAGATCTTGGGGTCGCCAAAAACATTCAGTACTTC. Based on the CDR3 plus reference TRBV15 and TRBJ2-4, the full variable domain is DAMVIQNPRYQVTQFGKPVTLSCSQTLNHNVMYWYQQKSSQAPKLLFHYYDKDFNNEADTPDNFQSRRPNTSFCFLDIRSPGLGDTAMYLCATSRDLGVAKNIQYFGAGTRLSVL.

This chain links TRBV2 with TRBJ1-6; D gene unclear. Germline CDR1 is SNHLY and CDR2 is FYNNEI. CDR3 length equals 14 residues. V was shortened by 7 bases and J by 3 bases, with 10 bases between the two germline ends. CDR3 nucleotide sequence: TGTGCCAGCACCCCTCTCGGCTATAATTCACCCCTCCACTTT. Translation gives CASTPLGYNSPLHF.

The rearrangement uses TRBV12-3 or TRBV12-4 and TRBJ2-7; 8 nucleotides align to TRBD2. The V segment lost 6 bases and the J segment 4 bases; nucleotides outside the gene matches: 8. The CDR3 totals 14 residues. The CDR3 region has the DNA TGTGCCAGCAGCCCCCAGACTAGCGAGTACGAGCAGTACTTC. Translated, it gives CASSPQTSEYEQYF.

V usage is TRBV5-5 and J usage is TRBJ2-7; 10 bases line up with TRBD1. This CDR3 has 15 amino acids. Germline CDR1 reads SGHKS; CDR2 reads YYEKEE (reference sequence). V gave up 2 bases and J gave up 3 bases; unmatched junction bases: 5. The CDR3 sequence: CASSLSGDRGYEQYF. The CDR3 nucleotides are TGTGCCAGCAGCTTATCCGGGGACAGGGGCTACGAGCAGTACTTC.

The chain recombines TRBV19 with TRBJ1-6; D is possibly TRBD1 (5 bases). With 6 bases removed from V and 7 bases from J, the gap between germline ends came to 13 bases. Germline-derived CDR1 and CDR2 are LNHDA and SQIVND (reference sequence). The CDR3 length is 14 residues. CDR3 sequence reads: CASRLQVENSPLHF. For the CDR3, the DNA is TGTGCCAGTAGACTACAGGTAGAAAATTCACCCCTCCACTTT.

This chain joins TRBV19 and TRBJ2-1, with a tentative D call TRBD1 (6 bases). The CDR3 loop spans 16 amino acids. Trimming took off 5 bases at V and 2 bases at J, with 16 bases between the two ends. Per the germline V gene, CDR1 is LNHDA and CDR2 is SQIVND (reference sequence). The CDR3 DNA is TGTGCCAGTAGTCTAGGGACCAGGGGAACCTACAATGAGCAGTTCTTC. As protein: CASSLGTRGTYNEQFF.